This TCR beta chain stems from a study of T cells after yellow fever vaccination. General study points: One caveat is that FACS-sorted repertoires could contain abundant clonotypes contaminating from the bulk population. The study found a weaker secondary response that peaked faster, day 5 versus 15.

Germline V gene lookup returns CDR1 SEHNR and CDR2 FQNEAQ (reference sequence). V was shortened by 0 bases and J by 3 bases, with 9 bases between the two germline ends. CDR3 length: 14 amino acids. TCRdb processed the 5' RACE reads anew with MiXCR; each CDR3 protein has one entry. The sample lists over 110,000 distinct CDR3 sequences, 7.7% occurring once. This clonotype was picked up many times. No antigen is known for it. The origin of this receptor is a man aged 25-45 years who received the YFV17D yellow fever vaccine. The sample was CD4+ T cells sorted from PBMCs, taken 5 days after the yellow fever booster vaccination. This chain connects TRBV7-9 to TRBJ2-7; a possible D gene is TRBD1 (5 bases). The CDR3 DNA is TGTGCCAGCAGCTTAGCTAATCAGGGCTACGAGCAGTACTTC. It encodes CASSLANQGYEQYF.